The 19 T cell receptor beta chains given below trace back to one sample, sequenced in a study of metastatic and nonmetastatic thyroid tumors. All patients were treatment-naive before thyroid surgery. TCRdb re-processed the PCR reads through MiXCR. The data hold around 30,000 clones, with 11% observed a single time. What was sequenced was blood. The receptor source for this set is a female donor with papillary thyroid cancer or a benign thyroid nodule (not recorded which). Some clones in this sample may be carry-over from other donors' samples.

This clone was seen at least ten times. This sequence joins TRBV18 and TRBJ2-7, with D perhaps matching TRBD1 (6 bases). The germline CDR1 and CDR2 sequences are KGHSH and LQKENI. V lost 0 bases, J lost 3 bases, and 9 bases lay in between. The CDR3 length is 14 residues. CDR3 nucleotides: TGTGCCAGCTCACCACCGGACAGACTCTACGAGCAGTACTTC. Protein sequence: CASSPPDRLYEQYF.

The V gene is TRBV9, the J gene TRBJ1-6; D remains unclear. CDR1 and CDR2 from the germline V gene are SGDLS and YYNGEE. Trimming took 2 bases from V and 7 from J, leaving 13 bases between them. This CDR3 region has 15 residues. The CDR3 nucleotides are TGTGCCAGCAGCGTCGGTTGGATGTCGAATTCACCCCTCCACTTT. Protein: CASSVGWMSNSPLHF. Using reference TRBV9 and TRBJ1-6 for the parts outside the CDR3, the full variable domain is DSGVTQTPKHLITATGQRVTLRCSPRSGDLSVYWYQQSLDQGLQFLIQYYNGEERAKGNILERFSAQQFPDLHSELNLSSLELGDSALYFCASSVGWMSNSPLHFGNGTRLTVT.

The chain links TRBV20-1 to TRBJ2-7, with 13 bases lining up with TRBD2. CDR3 size: 14 residues. V trimming: 5 bases; J trimming: 3 bases; junction bases outside the gene matches: 4. Germline V lookup: CDR1 DFQATT, CDR2 SNEGSKA (reference sequence). CDR3 coding DNA: TGCAGTGCTCTCAGGACTAGCGGGAGCTACGAGCAGTACTTC. It is translated as CSALRTSGSYEQYF.

This clone was seen at least ten times. This may arise from a read error, as a much more abundant clone is one base away. The J gene is TRBJ1-1, the V gene TRBV11-3, with D uncertain. This CDR3 is built from 13 residues. CDR1 and CDR2 (germline): SGHNT, YENEEA. The germline V and J ends were trimmed by 5 bases and 1 base, with 8 bases remaining between them. The CDR3 bases are TGTGCCAGCAGCCCAACTAGGAACACTGAAGCTTTCTTT. Translation: CASSPTRNTEAFF.

This clone came up many times. The gene calls are TRBV11-2 and TRBJ2-7; D might be TRBD2 (5 bases). Per germline, CDR1 SGHAT and CDR2 FQNNGV. The CDR3 contains 15 residues. The V and J ends lost 1 base and 0 bases respectively, with 10 bases between them. The CDR3 loop reads CASSLGGFNSYEQYF. CDR3 nucleotide sequence: TGTGCCAGCAGCTTAGGAGGGTTTAACTCCTACGAGCAGTACTTC.

In its sample, this clone was seen a few times. V gene TRBV12-3 or TRBV12-4 combines with J gene TRBJ2-2, with TRBD1 as a possible D gene (5 bases). Trimming took off 9 bases at V and 2 bases at J, with 10 bases between the two ends. The CDR3 spans 13 residues. The CDR3 nucleotides read TGTGCCAGTCGGACACTTAACACCGGGGAGCTGTTTTTT. Protein sequence: CASRTLNTGELFF.

The rearrangement links TRBV27 to TRBJ1-2, with 8 bases that match TRBD1. The length of the CDR3 is 16 residues. V was pared by 5 bases and J by 4 bases, with 12 bases of the junction left unmatched. The V gene's germline CDR1 is MNHEY and CDR2 SMNVEV (reference sequence). CDR3 nucleotides: TGTGCCAGCAGTGTAGACCGGGACAGGTTGGTCTATGGCTACACCTTC. This sequence encodes CASSVDRDRLVYGYTF.

As DNA, the CDR3 is TGTGCCAGCAGTGAACCAATAGGGGGCCATGGCTACACCTTC. Residues: CASSEPIGGHGYTF. The chain is built from TRBV7-6 and TRBJ1-2; TRBD1 matches 7 bases. The germline gives CDR1 SGHVS, CDR2 FNYEAQ. The J segment lost 6 bases and the V segment lost 6 bases, leaving 10 bases of the junction unmatched. The CDR3 length is 14 residues.

In this sample, this clone turned up many times. V is TRBV10-2 and J is TRBJ2-7, with a possible D match to TRBD2 (6 bases). The CDR3 covers 12 residues. Trimming cost V 4 bases and J 5 bases, with 9 bases left between them. The germline gives CDR1 WSHSY, CDR2 SAAADI. CDR3 sequence reads: CASSGASDEQYF. The DNA for the CDR3 is TGCGCCAGCAGTGGGGCTAGCGACGAGCAGTACTTC.

In this sample, this clone turned up many times. The chain uses TRBV6-2 or TRBV6-3 and TRBJ2-1; TRBD2 matches 10 bases. Germline values: CDR1 MNHEY, CDR2 SVGEGT. CDR3 length: 16 amino acids. V lost 7 bases to trimming and J lost 7 bases; unmatched junction nucleotides: 13. Here the CDR3 reads CASTRSGLAGVNEQFF. The CDR3 DNA follows: TGTGCCAGCACTCGCTCGGGGCTAGCGGGAGTGAATGAGCAGTTCTTC.

This clone occurred many times. The gene calls are TRBV15 and TRBJ1-2; maybe TRBD1 (5 bases). CDR3 length: 12 residues. Trimming left V 5 bases short and J 5 bases short, with 9 bases between. Germline CDR1 reads LNHNV; CDR2 reads YYDKDF (reference sequence). The CDR3 reads CATSETAYGYTF. The CDR3 coding sequence is TGTGCCACCAGCGAGACAGCGTATGGCTACACCTTC. The complete variable domain, with remaining parts taken from reference TRBV15 and TRBJ1-2, reads DAMVIQNPRYQVTQFGKPVTLSCSQTLNHNVMYWYQQKSSQAPKLLFHYYDKDFNNEADTPDNFQSRRPNTSFCFLDIRSPGLGDTAMYLCATSETAYGYTFGSGTRLTVV.

This clone was picked up many times. Since a much larger clone is just one base distant, this may be a read error. Other DNA sequences in this sample translate to the same CDR3. V usage is TRBV5-1 and J usage is TRBJ2-3; tentatively, D is TRBD2 (6 bases). The CDR3 consists of 16 residues. The germline CDR1 and CDR2 sequences are SGHRS and YFSETQ. The V end lost 4 bases, the J end lost 2 bases, and 17 bases lay between the germline ends. Here the CDR3 DNA reads TGCGCCAGCAGCCCTCTTGTCAGCGGGTACACAGATACGCAGTATTTT. Amino acids: CASSPLVSGYTDTQYF.

This chain connects TRBV30 to TRBJ2-7, with 9 positions matching TRBD2. V was pared by 0 bases and J by 6 bases, with 6 bases of the junction left unmatched. This CDR3 region has 14 residues. Per the germline V gene, CDR1 is GTSNPN and CDR2 is SVGIG (reference sequence). The CDR3 region is CAWSVSLAGSEQYF. CDR3 nucleotide sequence: TGTGCCTGGAGTGTAAGCCTAGCGGGGTCCGAGCAGTACTTC.

The chain carries TRBV20-1 and TRBJ1-1; D possibly corresponds to TRBD1 (5 bases). Germline V gene data show CDR1 as DFQATT and CDR2 as SNEGSKA (reference sequence). Trimming left V 1 base short and J 8 bases short, with 11 bases between. This CDR3 is built from 12 residues. The CDR3 region has the DNA TGCAGTGCTAGAGCCGGGGACGGGGAAGCTTTCTTT. Protein sequence: CSARAGDGEAFF.

This clone was detected ten times or more. A read error may be the cause here, since a much bigger clone is one base away. The DNA of the CDR3 is TGCGCCAGCAGCCGCCGGCTACAGGGGGCCGGAAGGAGCGGGGAGCTGTTTTTT. Translating it yields CASSRRLQGAGRSGELFF. The chain is built from TRBV4-1 and TRBJ2-2, with 9 bases aligning to TRBD1. There are 18 residues in the CDR3. Germline V gene lookup returns CDR1 MGHRA and CDR2 YSYEKL. Unmatched junction bases numbered 16, after V lost 4 bases and J lost 7 bases.

There are many counts of this clone. The rearrangement joins TRBV5-5 to TRBJ2-2, with D possibly TRBD1 on 6 matching bases. This CDR3 is 14 amino acids long. Germline CDR1 and CDR2: SGHKS and YYEKEE (reference sequence). With 6 bases removed from V and 1 base from J, the gap between germline ends came to 10 bases. CDR3 coding DNA: TGTGCCAGCAACCCGACAGGGAACACCGGGGAGCTGTTTTTT. Translation: CASNPTGNTGELFF.

Notes on this clone: The conserved final phenylalanine or tryptophan is absent from the CDR3, which likely points to a read error. Because the CDR3's place on the DNA is in doubt, the DNA is left out and the CDR3 is given as listed by TCRdb. The chain joins TRBV7-9 to TRBJ1-6; the D segment call TRBD1 is taken from the table without a DNA check. The germline V gene has CDR1 SEHNR and CDR2 FQNEAQ (reference sequence). Including both end residues, the CDR3 is 9 amino acids long. CDR3: CASSLKGGS.

This clone has ten or more counts. This sequence joins TRBV6-2 or TRBV6-3 and TRBJ1-5; possible D gene TRBD1, 6 bases. CDR1 is MNHEY and CDR2 is SVGEGT in the germline V gene. The CDR3 runs to 16 residues. The V end was cut by 0 bases, the J end by 0 bases, with 9 bases between. DNA of the CDR3: TGTGCCAGCAGTTACTCGAGGGGGTATAGCAATCAGCCCCAGCATTTT. It encodes CASSYSRGYSNQPQHF.

This clone is classed as medium-sized. The chain recombines TRBV7-3 with TRBJ2-2; D ambiguous. Per the germline V gene, CDR1 is SGHTA and CDR2 is FQGTGA. V lost 3 bases and J lost 7, with 6 bases in between. The CDR3 contains 12 residues. Here the CDR3 DNA reads TGTGCCAGCAGCTTTCAAGTCGGGGAGCTGTTTTTT. Encoded protein: CASSFQVGELFF.